These 4 T cell receptor beta chains were all obtained from the same sample, sequenced in a study of cytomegalovirus exposure and HLA in healthy donors. The primer mix had 60 Vbeta and 13 Jbeta primers. Only in-frame clones appear in the TCRdb table, and some are missing; sequencing was by immunoSEQ multiplex PCR. The sample carries around 120,000 clones, 77% recorded once. The sample taken for sequencing was PBMCs. The receptors stem from a human donor in good health.

The chain is built from TRBV15 and TRBJ2-7; 7 bases line up with TRBD1. The ends lost 3 bases at V and 0 bases at J; junction bases unmatched: 5. The CDR3 sequence is 15 residues long. CDR1 and CDR2 from the germline V gene are LNHNV and YYDKDF (reference sequence). The CDR3 region is CATSSGQASSYEQYF. In nucleotides, the CDR3 is TGTGCCACCAGCAGCGGACAGGCGAGCTCCTACGAGCAGTACTTC.

V and J are TRBV27 and TRBJ2-2, with 11 bases lining up with TRBD2. The ends lost 4 bases at V and 6 bases at J; junction bases unmatched: 4. The CDR3 has 15 residues. Germline V lookup: CDR1 MNHEY, CDR2 SMNVEV (reference sequence). CDR3 sequence reads: CASSYASGRSGELFF. DNA for the CDR3: TGTGCCAGCAGTTACGCTAGCGGGAGGTCCGGGGAGCTGTTTTTT.

This clone was observed a handful of times. The V call is TRBV19, the J call TRBJ2-5, with 9 bases identical to TRBD1. V dropped 1 base and J dropped 1; count of bases not matched to a gene: 4. There are 16 residues in the CDR3. Germline V gene lookup returns CDR1 LNHDA and CDR2 SQIVND (reference sequence). The CDR3 coding sequence is TGTGCCAGTAGTATAGCGGACAGGGGTTCCCAAGAGACCCAGTACTTC. Its translation: CASSIADRGSQETQYF. The whole variable domain, filled in from reference TRBV19 and TRBJ2-5, reads DGGITQSPKYLFRKEGQNVTLSCEQNLNHDAMYWYRQDPGQGLRLIYYSQIVNDFQKGDIAEGYSVSREKKESFPLTVTSAQKNPTAFYLCASSIADRGSQETQYFGPGTRLLVL.

The sample holds one count of this clone. The V and J genes are TRBV7-9 and TRBJ2-4, with TRBD2 matching over 7 bases. The CDR3 totals 16 residues. Trimming cost V 5 bases and J 0 bases; bases outside gene matches: 7. Germline loops: CDR1 SEHNR, CDR2 FQNEAQ (reference sequence). CDR3 residues: CASSVEGGLAKNIQYF. The CDR3 DNA reads as TGTGCCAGCAGCGTCGAGGGAGGGCTAGCCAAAAACATTCAGTACTTC.